This TCR beta chain was sequenced for a study of T-cell reconstitution after alpha-beta-depleted transplantation in children. Unique molecular identifiers were built into the TCRbeta library. TCRdb analysed the PCR reads with MiXCR anew, one entry per CDR3 protein. The sample consists of around 200,000 distinct CDR3 sequences, about 9.5% of them appearing once. The CDR3 sequence is 16 residues long. Germline V lookup: CDR1 KGHSH, CDR2 LQKENI. The ends were cut back, 1 base at V and 4 bases at J, with 14 bases in the middle. This receptor was obtained from a human donor who donated a stem cell graft to a child with acute lymphoblastic leukemia. The chain links TRBV18 to TRBJ2-1; D is possibly TRBD2 (6 bases). The material was PBMCs from the stem cell graft donor, obtained from the stem cell graft. The CDR3 loop is CASSPQNRLGYNEQFF. The CDR3 DNA is TGTGCCAGCTCACCACAAAACAGACTAGGGTACAATGAGCAGTTCTTC.